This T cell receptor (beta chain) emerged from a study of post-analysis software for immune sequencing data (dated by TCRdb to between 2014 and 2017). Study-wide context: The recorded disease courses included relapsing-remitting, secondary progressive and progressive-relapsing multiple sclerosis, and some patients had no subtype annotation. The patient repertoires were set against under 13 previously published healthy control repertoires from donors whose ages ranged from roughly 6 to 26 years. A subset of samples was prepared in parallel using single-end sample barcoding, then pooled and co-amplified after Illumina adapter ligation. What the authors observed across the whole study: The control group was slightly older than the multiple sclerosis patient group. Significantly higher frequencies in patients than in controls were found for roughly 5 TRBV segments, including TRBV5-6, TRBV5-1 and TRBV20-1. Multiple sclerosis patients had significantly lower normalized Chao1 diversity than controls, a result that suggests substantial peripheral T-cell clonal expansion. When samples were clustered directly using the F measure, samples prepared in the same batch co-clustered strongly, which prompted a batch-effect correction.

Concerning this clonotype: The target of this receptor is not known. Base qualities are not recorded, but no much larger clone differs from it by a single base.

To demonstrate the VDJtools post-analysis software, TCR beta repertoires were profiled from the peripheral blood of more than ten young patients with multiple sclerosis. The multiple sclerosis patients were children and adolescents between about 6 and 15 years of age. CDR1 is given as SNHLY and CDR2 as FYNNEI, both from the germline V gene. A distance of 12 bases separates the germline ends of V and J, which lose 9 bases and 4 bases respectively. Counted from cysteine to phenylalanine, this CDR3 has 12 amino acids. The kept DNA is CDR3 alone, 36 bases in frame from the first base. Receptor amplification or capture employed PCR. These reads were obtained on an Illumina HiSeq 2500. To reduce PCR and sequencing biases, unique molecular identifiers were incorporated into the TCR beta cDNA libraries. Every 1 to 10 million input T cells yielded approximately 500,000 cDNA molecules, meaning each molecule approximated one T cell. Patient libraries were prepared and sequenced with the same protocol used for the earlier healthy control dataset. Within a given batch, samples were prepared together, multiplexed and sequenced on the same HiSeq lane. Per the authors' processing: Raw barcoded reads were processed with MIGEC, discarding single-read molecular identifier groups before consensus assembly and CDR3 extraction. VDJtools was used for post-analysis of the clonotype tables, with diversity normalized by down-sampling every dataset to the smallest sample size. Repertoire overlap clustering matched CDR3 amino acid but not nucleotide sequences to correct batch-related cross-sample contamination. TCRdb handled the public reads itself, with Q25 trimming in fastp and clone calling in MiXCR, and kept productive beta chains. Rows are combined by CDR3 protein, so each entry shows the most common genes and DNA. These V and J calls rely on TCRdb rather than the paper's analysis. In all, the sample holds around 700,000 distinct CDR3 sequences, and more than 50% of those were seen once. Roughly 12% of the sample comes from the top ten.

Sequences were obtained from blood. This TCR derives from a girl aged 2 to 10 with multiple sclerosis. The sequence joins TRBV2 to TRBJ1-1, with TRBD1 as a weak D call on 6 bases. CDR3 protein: CASSTGPTEAFF. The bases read TGTGCCAGTTCTACAGGGCCCACTGAAGCTTTCTTT.